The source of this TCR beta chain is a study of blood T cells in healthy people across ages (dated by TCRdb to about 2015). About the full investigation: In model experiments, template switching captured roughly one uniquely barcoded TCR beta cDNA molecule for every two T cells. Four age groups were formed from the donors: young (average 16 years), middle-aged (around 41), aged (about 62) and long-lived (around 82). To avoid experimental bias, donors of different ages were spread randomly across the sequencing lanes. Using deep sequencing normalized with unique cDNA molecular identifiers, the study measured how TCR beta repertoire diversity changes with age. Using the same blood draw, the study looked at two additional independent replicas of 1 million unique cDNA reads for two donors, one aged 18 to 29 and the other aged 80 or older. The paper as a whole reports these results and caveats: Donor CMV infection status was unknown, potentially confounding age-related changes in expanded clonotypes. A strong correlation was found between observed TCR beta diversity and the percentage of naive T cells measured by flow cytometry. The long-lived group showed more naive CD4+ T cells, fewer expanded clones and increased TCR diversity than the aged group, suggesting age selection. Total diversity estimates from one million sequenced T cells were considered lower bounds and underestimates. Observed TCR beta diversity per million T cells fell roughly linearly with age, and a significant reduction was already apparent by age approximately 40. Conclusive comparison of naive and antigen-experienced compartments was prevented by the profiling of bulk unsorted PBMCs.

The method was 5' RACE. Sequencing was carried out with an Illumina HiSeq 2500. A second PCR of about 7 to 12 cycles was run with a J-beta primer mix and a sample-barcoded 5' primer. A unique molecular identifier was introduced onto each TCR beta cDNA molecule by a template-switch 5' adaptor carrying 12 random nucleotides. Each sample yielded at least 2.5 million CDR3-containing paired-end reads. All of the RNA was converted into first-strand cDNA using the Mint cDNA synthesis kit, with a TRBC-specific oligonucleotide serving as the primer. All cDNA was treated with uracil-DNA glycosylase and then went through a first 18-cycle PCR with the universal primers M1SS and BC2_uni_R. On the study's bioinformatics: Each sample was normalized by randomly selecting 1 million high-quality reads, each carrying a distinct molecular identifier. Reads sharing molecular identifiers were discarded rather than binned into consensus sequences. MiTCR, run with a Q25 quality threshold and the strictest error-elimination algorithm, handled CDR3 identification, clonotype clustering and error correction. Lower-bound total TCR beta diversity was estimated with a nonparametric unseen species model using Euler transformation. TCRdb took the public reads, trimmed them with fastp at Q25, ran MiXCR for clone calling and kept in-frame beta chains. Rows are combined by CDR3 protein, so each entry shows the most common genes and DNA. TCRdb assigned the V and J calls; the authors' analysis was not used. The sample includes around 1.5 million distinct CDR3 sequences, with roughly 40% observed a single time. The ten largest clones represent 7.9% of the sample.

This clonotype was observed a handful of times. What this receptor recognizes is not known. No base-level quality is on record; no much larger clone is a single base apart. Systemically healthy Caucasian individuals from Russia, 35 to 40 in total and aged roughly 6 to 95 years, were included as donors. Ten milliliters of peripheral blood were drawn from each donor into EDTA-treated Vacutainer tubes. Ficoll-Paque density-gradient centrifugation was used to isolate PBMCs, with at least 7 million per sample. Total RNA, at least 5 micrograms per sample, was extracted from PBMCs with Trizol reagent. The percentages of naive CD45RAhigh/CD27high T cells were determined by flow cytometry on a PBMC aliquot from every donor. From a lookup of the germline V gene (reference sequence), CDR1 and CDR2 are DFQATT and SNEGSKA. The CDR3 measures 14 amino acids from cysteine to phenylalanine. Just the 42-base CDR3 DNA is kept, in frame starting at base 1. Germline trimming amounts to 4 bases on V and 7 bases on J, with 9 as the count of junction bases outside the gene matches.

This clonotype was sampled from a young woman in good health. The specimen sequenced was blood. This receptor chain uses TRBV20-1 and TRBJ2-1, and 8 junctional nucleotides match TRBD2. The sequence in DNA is TGCAGTGCTACAGGACTAGCTCTTGGTAATGAGCAGTTCTTC. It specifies CSATGLALGNEQFF.